This T cell receptor beta chain was obtained from a study of shared clonotypes between healthy human individuals. This table comes from immunoSEQ multiplex PCR, and its TCRdb copy is limited to in-frame clones, with some not included. The sample lists 2 million to 2.5 million clones; approximately 93% were seen once. Between the trimmed V and J ends, which lost 0 bases and 1 base, there was a span of 10 bases. CDR1 and CDR2 (germline): SGHTA, FQGTGA. This CDR3 is built from 15 residues. What was sequenced was naive CD4+ T cells from PBMCs. Indicated subset: CD45RA+ positively selected. The chain combines TRBV7-3 with TRBJ2-7; no reliable D call. This receptor was taken from a young man in good health. Some clones in this sample may be carry-over from other donors' samples. CDR3 residues: CASSLTQVGSYEQYF. The CDR3, as DNA: TGTGCCAGCAGCTTAACGCAGGTCGGGTCCTACGAGCAGTACTTC.